Listed below are T cell receptor beta chains from one sample, sequenced in a study of memory B cells and T cells in multiple sclerosis. Repertoires were generated with immunoSEQ multiplex PCR, while TCRdb's copy carries only in-frame clones and drops some. The repertoire has more than 12,000 clones, approximately 69% of them found once; the top ten carry about 2.5%. The specimen was memory (CD45RO+) CD4+ T cells from blood. The receptors come from a human donor with multiple sclerosis. The CDR3 runs from the conserved cysteine through the conserved F or W. A D gene is named only where the DNA matches it firmly. Rows may omit the clone size; those that give it use once, few, many or a size class.

j_call clone_size d_call v_call cdr3_aa cdr3_nt
TRBJ1-1 - - TRBV11-1 CASSQGNTEAFF TGTGCCAGTAGTCAGGGGAACACTGAAGCTTTCTTT
TRBJ2-7 - - TRBV2 CASSEASFYEQYF TGTGCCAGCAGTGAAGCGTCCTTCTACGAGCAGTACTTC
TRBJ1-2 - - TRBV29-1 CSVDGTGGYGYTF TGCAGCGTTGATGGGACGGGGGGGTATGGCTACACCTTC
TRBJ2-7 - - TRBV7-8 CASSLRGEQYF TGTGCCAGCAGCCTCCGGGGCGAGCAGTACTTC
TRBJ2-1 - - TRBV5-1 CASSLAVGSAYNEQFF TGCGCCAGCAGCTTGGCCGTGGGTAGCGCCTACAATGAGCAGTTCTTC
TRBJ1-6 - TRBD1 TRBV5-1 CASSFSLGQGTLHF TGCGCCAGCAGCTTTTCACTGGGACAGGGTACCCTCCACTTT
TRBJ2-2 - TRBD1 TRBV18 CASSPLTGASGELFF TGTGCCAGCTCACCGCTAACAGGGGCAAGCGGGGAGCTGTTTTTT
TRBJ1-1 - - TRBV2 CASRPTGNTEAFF TGTGCCAGCAGACCGACAGGGAACACTGAAGCTTTCTTT
TRBJ1-5 - TRBD1 TRBV6-6 CASRRTGEPQHF TGTGCCAGCAGACGAACAGGGGAGCCCCAGCATTTT
TRBJ1-2 few TRBD1 TRBV28 CASRESGGSGGYTF TGTGCCAGCAGAGAGTCAGGGGGAAGTGGTGGCTACACCTTC
TRBJ2-3 - - TRBV5-1 CASKPQAGTDTQYF TGCGCCAGCAAACCACAGGCGGGCACAGATACGCAGTATTTT
TRBJ2-4 once TRBD2 TRBV29-1 CSVESSGGAKNIQYF TGCAGCGTTGAATCGTCGGGGGGGGCCAAAAACATTCAGTACTTC